Listed here are 25 T cell receptor beta chains from one sample, sequenced in a study of a mutant IDH1 vaccine in newly diagnosed glioma. The method was immunoSEQ multiplex PCR; TCRdb's version includes in-frame clones alone and lacks a portion of them. This sample has some 15,000 clones; roughly 80% occur once, and the top ten carry over 8%. Time point: baseline, week 1 (first vaccination visit). Treatment described: pre-vaccination baseline after standard-of-care therapy. The sequencing here drew on PBMCs, taken from a glioma patient treated with radiotherapy, temozolomide or both. The source of these receptors is a middle-aged man with glioma.

V gene TRBV18 combines with J gene TRBJ2-1, with TRBD2 matching over 10 bases. V gave up 1 base and J gave up 9 bases; unmatched junction bases: 9. The CDR3 loop spans 16 amino acids. Germline V gene sequence: CDR1 KGHSH, CDR2 LQKENI. CDR3 DNA: TGTGCCAGCTCACCACTAGAGGCTAGCGGGAGTGGTGAGCAGTTCTTC. Protein: CASSPLEASGSGEQFF.

J is TRBJ1-1 and V is TRBV19; TRBD1 might be the D (6 bases). CDR1 is LNHDA and CDR2 is SQIVND in the germline V gene (reference sequence). V was pared by 7 bases and J by 6 bases, with 21 bases between. The CDR3 spans 15 residues. The chain's CDR3 is CASNPFGGESAEAFF. The CDR3 DNA sequence: TGTGCCAGTAATCCGTTCGGGGGCGAGTCGGCTGAAGCTTTCTTT.

V usage is TRBV28 and J usage is TRBJ1-5; tentatively, D is TRBD1 (6 bases). V dropped 5 bases and J dropped 5 bases, with 19 bases sitting between them. Germline assignment: CDR1 MDHEN and CDR2 SYDVKM. This CDR3 comprises 16 residues. CDR3 residues: CASSGLSEGGYQPQHF. CDR3 DNA sequence: TGTGCCAGCAGTGGCCTGAGCGAGGGGGGCTATCAGCCCCAGCATTTT.

This sequence joins TRBV9 and TRBJ1-1; 7 positions match TRBD1. CDR1 is SGDLS and CDR2 is YYNGEE in the germline V gene. The junction had 12 bases not matched to a gene; V was cut back by 4 bases and J by 0 bases. This CDR3 has 17 residues. CDR3 region: CASSPPRDRRLNTEAFF. DNA for the CDR3: TGTGCCAGCAGCCCCCCCCGGGACAGAAGGCTGAACACTGAAGCTTTCTTT.

The chain links TRBV7-2 to TRBJ2-1; D is perhaps TRBD2 (6 bases). V lost 5 bases and J lost 3, with 14 bases in between. Germline V gene sequence: CDR1 SGHTA, CDR2 FQGNSA. The CDR3 consists of 15 residues. The DNA of the CDR3 is TGTGCCAGCAGCCCACGGGGCGGGGACTACAATGAGCAGTTCTTC. Amino acids: CASSPRGGDYNEQFF. Combining the CDR3 with reference TRBV7-2 and TRBJ2-1 gives the whole variable domain GAGVSQSPSNKVTEKGKDVELRCDPISGHTALYWYRQSLGQGLEFLIYFQGNSAPDKSGLPSDRFSAERTGGSVSTLTIQRTQQEDSAVYLCASSPRGGDYNEQFFGPGTRLTVL.

DNA of the CDR3: TGTGCCAGCAGCTTAGGCGGGATTGGCCGGGAGCTGTTTTTT. It specifies CASSLGGIGRELFF. V usage is TRBV11-3 and J usage is TRBJ2-2; D possibly corresponds to TRBD2 (6 bases). The CDR3 length is 14 residues. The germline gives CDR1 SGHNT, CDR2 YENEEA. V was clipped by 1 base and J by 9 bases, with 12 bases between them.

The V and J genes are TRBV2 and TRBJ2-7, with TRBD1 identical over 7 bases. The V gene's germline CDR1 is SNHLY and CDR2 FYNNEI. The CDR3 is 15 residues long. The V and J ends lost 6 bases and 0 bases, in that order; junction bases with no gene match: 8. The CDR3 DNA is TGTGCCAGCAGGGAGGACAGGACAAGCTCCTACGAGCAGTACTTC. This encodes CASREDRTSSYEQYF.

CDR3 bases: TGTGCCAGCAGTTACGGTGGGCGTGAAGCTTTCTTT. Translation gives CASSYGGREAFF. This chain connects TRBV6-5 to TRBJ1-1; no firm D call. There are 12 residues in the CDR3. V was cut by 2 bases and J by 7 bases, with 8 bases left in between. CDR1 and CDR2 (germline): MNHEY, SVGAGI.

The rearrangement joins TRBV5-8 to TRBJ1-5; 7 bases are a match to TRBD1. Germline CDR1 SGHTS, CDR2 YDEGEE. This CDR3 region has 15 residues. The V gene end was trimmed by 0 bases and the J gene end by 5 bases; junction bases not matched to a gene: 5. The CDR3 sequence is CASSLDPGQYQPQHF. The CDR3 DNA reads TGTGCCAGCAGCTTGGACCCGGGACAGTATCAGCCCCAGCATTTT.

The chain couples TRBV27 to TRBJ1-3; TRBD1 aligns across 8 bases. CDR1 MNHEY and CDR2 SMNVEV come from the germline V gene (reference sequence). V lost 6 bases to trimming and J lost 4 bases; unmatched junction nucleotides: 8. The CDR3 totals 15 residues. CDR3 in DNA: TGTGCCAGCAGGACAGGGGATCCGACCGGAAACACCATATATTTT. Protein: CASRTGDPTGNTIYF.

This rearrangement joins TRBV30 to TRBJ1-5; no clear D gene. CDR3 length: 12 amino acids. V lost 5 bases to trimming and J lost 1 base, with 6 bases between them. CDR1 GTSNPN and CDR2 SVGIG come from the germline V gene (reference sequence). In DNA form, the CDR3 reads TGTGCCTGGGCTGACAGCAATCAGCCCCAGCATTTT. Its translation is CAWADSNQPQHF.

The rearrangement joins TRBV6-6 to TRBJ1-2, with 7 bases lining up with TRBD1. The CDR3 covers 11 residues. V dropped 6 bases and J dropped 7; count of bases not matched to a gene: 2. The V gene's germline CDR1 is MNHNY and CDR2 SVGAGI (reference sequence). The CDR3, as DNA: TGTGCCAGCAGCCAGGGGGTTGGCTACACCTTC. Its translation: CASSQGVGYTF.

V and J are TRBV2 and TRBJ1-5, with D uncertain. The CDR3 sequence is 14 residues long. Trimming left V 4 bases short and J 3 bases short, with 10 bases between. Germline V CDR1 and CDR2: SNHLY, FYNNEI. The CDR3 DNA is TGTGCCAGCAGTGGGGCGAATAACAATCAGCCCCAGCATTTT. It codes for CASSGANNNQPQHF.

This clone has just a few counts. The chain carries TRBV7-2 and TRBJ2-7; TRBD2 agrees at 9 bases. Germline V lookup: CDR1 SGHTA, CDR2 FQGNSA. The CDR3 runs 14 residues. The ends lost 4 bases at V and 7 bases at J; junction bases unmatched: 8. CDR3: CASSSSSGTGEQYF. The CDR3 region has the DNA TGTGCCAGCAGCTCCTCTAGCGGGACGGGGGAGCAGTACTTC.

This clone appeared once. The genes are TRBV6-5 and TRBJ2-5; D is undetermined. The DNA end favors TRBJ2-7, so the J call may be wrong. Looked up from germline, CDR1 is MNHEY and CDR2 is SVGAGI. The length of the CDR3 is 12 residues. CDR3 loop: CASGEVAYEQYF. The DNA of the CDR3 is TGTGCCAGTGGGGAAGTCGCCTACGAGCAGTACTTC.

The chain carries TRBV6-5 and TRBJ2-5; D is tentatively TRBD1 or TRBD2 (6 bases each). The J call may be faulty, since TRBJ2-7 better matches the DNA end. Germline V gives CDR1 MNHEY, CDR2 SVGAGI. This CDR3 has 14 residues. CDR3 loop: CASSWGARSYEQYF. The CDR3 DNA is TGTGCCAGCAGTTGGGGGGCCCGGTCCTACGAGCAGTACTTC.

V and J are TRBV5-4 and TRBJ2-7; the D gene could be TRBD1 or TRBD2 (5 bases each). Trimming took 0 bases from V and 2 from J, leaving 24 bases between them. CDR1 and CDR2 (germline): SGHNT, YYREEE (reference sequence). This CDR3 comprises 19 residues. The CDR3 reads CASSLARGLRPSLPYEQYV. The DNA of the CDR3 is TGTGCCAGCAGCTTGGCCCGGGGCCTCAGACCGTCGCTTCCCTACGAGCAGTACGTC.

The gene calls are TRBV25-1 and TRBJ2-5, with D tentatively TRBD1 or TRBD2 (6 bases each). V was clipped by 10 bases and J by 1 base, with 16 bases between them. The CDR3 consists of 14 residues. CDR1 and CDR2 (germline): MGHDK, SYGVNS. The CDR3 bases are TGTGCCAAAAACAGGGTGGAGGGCCAAGAGACCCAGTACTTC. It translates to CAKNRVEGQETQYF.

This clone was counted between two and nine times. The J gene is TRBJ1-1, the V gene TRBV29-1, with D possibly TRBD1 on 5 matching bases. In germline, CDR1 is SQVTM, CDR2 ANQGSEA. Trimming pared 3 bases from V and 8 bases from J, leaving 13 bases between. The CDR3 totals 12 residues. The DNA for the CDR3 is TGCAGCGTTGAGGGGTATGGGGGAGAAGCTTTCTTT. This translates into CSVEGYGGEAFF.

This chain uses TRBV11-3 with TRBJ2-1; TRBD2 might be the D (6 bases). This CDR3 is built from 16 residues. V gave up 2 bases and J gave up 4 bases, with 15 bases separating them. CDR1 is SGHNT and CDR2 is YENEEA in the germline V gene. The CDR3 is CASSLSGVAEYNEQFF. As DNA, the CDR3 is TGTGCCAGCAGCTTAAGTGGAGTAGCGGAATACAATGAGCAGTTCTTC.

This chain links TRBV29-1 with TRBJ1-4; weak D call: TRBD1 (6 bases). The CDR3 length is 16 residues. From germline, CDR1 is SQVTM and CDR2 ANQGSEA. With 4 bases removed from V and 0 bases from J, the gap between germline ends came to 15 bases. The CDR3 region is CSVGSAGEATNEKLFF. CDR3 nucleotide sequence: TGCAGCGTTGGATCCGCAGGGGAAGCAACTAATGAAAAACTGTTTTTT.

Comment on this clone: Other DNA sequences in this specimen translate into the identical CDR3. This chain uses TRBV11-2 with TRBJ2-3; D may be TRBD1 (6 bases). This CDR3 has 15 residues. The ends were cut back, 1 base at V and 4 bases at J, with 12 bases in the middle. In germline, CDR1 is SGHAT, CDR2 FQNNGV. The CDR3 region is CASSLGSRGADTQYF. CDR3 DNA: TGTGCCAGCAGCTTAGGTTCCAGGGGTGCAGATACGCAGTATTTT.

The V gene is TRBV5-5, the J gene TRBJ2-7, with 7 bases aligning to TRBD2. The CDR3 sequence is 15 residues long. Trimming cost V 0 bases and J 2 bases; bases outside gene matches: 5. Germline V gene data show CDR1 as SGHKS and CDR2 as YYEKEE (reference sequence). In DNA, the CDR3 is TGTGCCAGCAGCTTGGTTGCTAGCGGAACCTACGAGCAGTACTTC. Its translation: CASSLVASGTYEQYF. The full variable domain, rest sourced from reference TRBV5-5 and TRBJ2-7, is DAGVTQSPTHLIKTRGQQVTLRCSPISGHKSVSWYQQVLGQGPQFIFQYYEKEERGRGNFPDRFSARQFPNYSSELNVNALLLGDSALYLCASSLVASGTYEQYFGPGTRLTVT.

The V gene is TRBV5-1, the J gene TRBJ2-1, with 10 bases lining up with TRBD2. Losses at the gene ends were 4 bases for V and 7 bases for J; bases not matched to a gene: 14. The CDR3 is 17 amino acids. Looked up from germline, CDR1 is SGHRS and CDR2 is YFSETQ. Here the CDR3 DNA reads TGCGCCAGCAGCCCGCCGGGTGTAGCGGGAGGTGGGAATGAGCAGTTCTTC. As protein: CASSPPGVAGGGNEQFF.

The chain joins TRBV7-2 to TRBJ2-1; TRBD2 is a possible D gene (5 bases). CDR1 and CDR2 from the germline V gene are SGHTA and FQGNSA. There are 15 residues in the CDR3. V dropped 6 bases and J dropped 7 bases, with 19 bases sitting between them. The CDR3 DNA is TGTGCCAGCAGGAGGGCGGCCGGGTTGGGGAATGAGCAGTTCTTC. This translates into CASRRAAGLGNEQFF.